This TCR beta chain came from a study of CD4 and CD8 cells across lung adenocarcinoma regions. This clonotype was recorded many times. From the PCR reads, TCRdb called clonotypes with MiXCR, one entry per CDR3 protein. This sample carries about 12,000 distinct CDR3 sequences, 47% of them seen once, and the ten largest clones take around 30%. Donors had localized lung adenocarcinoma, a non-small cell lung cancer. The sequence was collected from a male donor with lung adenocarcinoma. The CD4 and CD8 labels of this study may be unreliable. The sequencing input was CD8+ T cells from the margin of a lung tumor.

DNA for the CDR3: TGTGCCAGCAGCCGTACTCTATCCTACGAGCAGTACTTC. It encodes CASSRTLSYEQYF. V usage is TRBV6-1 and J usage is TRBJ2-7; no clear D gene. Germline-derived CDR1 and CDR2 are MNHNS and SASEGT. This CDR3 comprises 13 residues. V lost 6 bases and J 1 base, leaving 10 bases between the germline ends.